The 23 T cell receptor beta chains below were found in one sample sequenced in a study of technical replicates of blood from several donors. The repertoire was sequenced with immunoSEQ multiplex PCR; TCRdb's copy has only in-frame clones and lacks some. The table has tens of thousands of clones, around 92% seen once; the top ten hold 3.5% to 5%. The sequencing sample was made of PBMCs. These receptors originate from a human donor in good health. Some clones in this sample may be carry-over from other donors' samples.

The chain has TRBV7-8 and TRBJ2-3; D uncertain. With 3 bases removed from V and 2 bases from J, the gap between germline ends came to 9 bases. There are 14 residues in the CDR3. The germline gives CDR1 SGHVS, CDR2 FQNEAQ. CDR3 DNA: TGTGCCAGCAGCTTTGAAGCTAACACAGATACGCAGTATTTT. It specifies CASSFEANTDTQYF.

This rearrangement joins TRBV4-2 to TRBJ2-3, with 9 bases fitting TRBD2. The junction had 6 bases not matched to a gene; V was cut back by 0 bases and J by 5 bases. Germline V gene lookup returns CDR1 LGHNA and CDR2 YNFKEQ. This CDR3 is built from 16 residues. CDR3 DNA sequence: TGTGCCAGCAGCCAAGAGGAGCGGGGGGCCCGAGATACGCAGTATTTT. It is translated as CASSQEERGARDTQYF.

J is TRBJ2-7 and V is TRBV23-1; no reliable D call. TRBV23-1 is given ORF status, its function remaining uncertain. The CDR3 has 14 amino acids. V dropped 7 bases and J dropped 6 bases, with 19 bases sitting between them. CDR3 in amino acids: CASTAGDPTGEQYF. CDR3 nucleotides: TGCGCCAGCACGGCCGGCGACCCAACGGGCGAGCAGTACTTC.

This chain connects TRBV7-2 to TRBJ2-7; D gene ambiguous. Trimming pared 3 bases from V and 3 bases from J, leaving 9 bases between. The CDR3 covers 13 residues. Germline V gene data show CDR1 as SGHTA and CDR2 as FQGNSA. CDR3 sequence: CASSFPDFYEQYF. DNA for the CDR3: TGTGCCAGCAGCTTCCCCGACTTCTACGAGCAGTACTTC.

The V call is TRBV11-2, the J call TRBJ2-1; D unresolved. Germline assignment: CDR1 SGHAT and CDR2 FQNNGV. Trimming pared 5 bases from V and 10 bases from J, leaving 18 bases between. The CDR3 is 14 amino acids. CDR3 DNA: TGTGCCAGCAGCCCCAACCAGGCGCCCCGGGAGCAGTTCTTC. Amino acid sequence: CASSPNQAPREQFF.

Only one count was recorded for this clone. V is TRBV29-1 and J is TRBJ1-1; weak D call: TRBD1 (5 bases). Trimming shortened V by 7 bases and J by 4 bases, and 16 bases separated the two germline ends. Germline V lookup: CDR1 SQVTM, CDR2 ANQGSEA. This CDR3 has 13 residues. The CDR3: CSAARQGGTEAFF. CDR3 coding DNA: TGCAGCGCCGCGCGGCAGGGTGGCACTGAAGCTTTCTTT.

The V and J genes are TRBV7-3 and TRBJ2-1; tentatively, D is TRBD2 (5 bases). The germline gives CDR1 SGHTA, CDR2 FQGTGA. V lost 1 base, J lost 0 bases, and 7 bases lay in between. The CDR3 covers 15 residues. The CDR3 reads CASSLRGDSYNEQFF. CDR3 DNA sequence: TGTGCCAGCAGCTTAAGGGGAGACTCCTACAATGAGCAGTTCTTC.

This clone was counted once. V usage is TRBV5-1 and J usage is TRBJ1-1; 9 nucleotides line up with TRBD1. With V trimmed by 0 bases and J by 4 bases, 10 bases remained unmatched. Looked up from germline, CDR1 is SGHRS and CDR2 is YFSETQ. The CDR3 is 17 amino acids. CDR3 region: CASSLEGQGPLGTEAFF. The CDR3 DNA sequence: TGCGCCAGCAGCTTGGAGGGACAGGGACCTTTGGGCACTGAAGCTTTCTTT.

The V call is TRBV14, the J call TRBJ1-1; D not certain. Germline-derived CDR1 and CDR2 are SGHDN and FVKESK. The CDR3 runs 13 residues. Trimming cost V 4 bases and J 5 bases, with 11 bases left between them. For the CDR3, the DNA is TGTGCCAGCAGCCGGGTGGCGAGGACTGAAGCTTTCTTT. Translation gives CASSRVARTEAFF.

The genes are TRBV5-4 and TRBJ2-2; no firm D call. Trimming shortened V by 6 bases and J by 0 bases, and 12 bases separated the two germline ends. CDR3 length: 15 residues. Germline CDR1 and CDR2: SGHNT and YYREEE (reference sequence). CDR3 nucleotides: TGTGCCAGCACCACAGCCTTCGCGAACACCGGGGAGCTGTTTTTT. As protein: CASTTAFANTGELFF.

The chain has TRBV7-9 and TRBJ1-4, with a weak D call TRBD1 (5 bases). V was shortened by 5 bases and J by 2 bases, with 12 bases between the two germline ends. Germline loops: CDR1 SEHNR, CDR2 FQNEAQ (reference sequence). The CDR3 is 15 amino acids. The CDR3 region is CASSTQGVTNEKLFF. CDR3 DNA sequence: TGTGCCAGCAGCACCCAAGGGGTTACTAATGAAAAACTGTTTTTT.

The V gene is TRBV6-5, the J gene TRBJ1-3, with D possibly TRBD1 on 6 matching bases. V lost 3 bases and J 4 bases, leaving 10 bases between the germline ends. Germline CDR1 reads MNHEY; CDR2 reads SVGAGI. The CDR3 totals 14 residues. In nucleotides, the CDR3 is TGTGCCAGCAGTTATGGGCAGGGGGGAAACACCATATATTTT. It codes for CASSYGQGGNTIYF.

The rearrangement uses TRBV7-9 and TRBJ2-3; 7 positions agree with TRBD1. Per germline, CDR1 SEHNR and CDR2 FQNEAQ (reference sequence). J gave up 1 base and V 4 bases, and 11 bases lay outside the gene matches. The CDR3 consists of 17 residues. DNA for the CDR3: TGTGCCAGCAGCTCGCCAAAAGGGGACAGAGGCACAGATACGCAGTATTTT. Protein: CASSSPKGDRGTDTQYF.

This rearrangement joins TRBV29-1 to TRBJ2-1; perhaps TRBD1 as D (6 bases). Between the trimmed V and J ends, which lost 2 bases and 4 bases, there was a span of 12 bases. The germline V gene encodes CDR1 SQVTM and CDR2 ANQGSEA. The CDR3 totals 14 residues. Here the CDR3 DNA reads TGCAGCGTTGAAAGAGGACAGAGATACAATGAGCAGTTCTTC. Residues: CSVERGQRYNEQFF.

In its sample, this clone was seen once. V usage is TRBV4-2 and J usage is TRBJ2-3, with unresolved D. The CDR3 extends over 14 amino acids. Per the germline V gene, CDR1 is LGHNA and CDR2 is YNFKEQ. The V and J ends lost 4 bases and 2 bases respectively, with 10 bases between them. The CDR3, as DNA: TGTGCCAGCAGCCTCCGACTCCACACAGATACGCAGTATTTT. Amino acid sequence: CASSLRLHTDTQYF.

The V call is TRBV20-1, the J call TRBJ1-1; D remains ambiguous. CDR1 DFQATT and CDR2 SNEGSKA come from the germline V gene (reference sequence). Deletions cut 6 bases from V and 7 bases from J, with 12 bases between. This CDR3 comprises 11 residues. This CDR3 reads CSAKSTSEAFF. CDR3 coding DNA: TGCAGTGCCAAATCGACTAGTGAAGCTTTCTTT.

The J gene is TRBJ2-2, the V gene TRBV7-7, with 7 bases that match TRBD1. The length of the CDR3 is 15 residues. The junction had 6 bases not matched to a gene; V was cut back by 5 bases and J by 3 bases. Germline V gene lookup returns CDR1 SSHAT and CDR2 FNYEAQ (reference sequence). CDR3 sequence reads: CASSPGTDHTGELFF. CDR3 nucleotide sequence: TGTGCCAGCAGCCCCGGGACAGATCACACCGGGGAGCTGTTTTTT.

This chain joins TRBV19 and TRBJ1-3; TRBD1 might be the D (6 bases). The CDR3 sequence is 16 residues long. V lost 7 bases and J lost 3, with 19 bases in between. Germline-derived CDR1 and CDR2 are LNHDA and SQIVND (reference sequence). CDR3 coding DNA: TGTGCCAGTACCGGAAATCGCGGGGGCATTGGAAACACCATATATTTT. Encoded protein: CASTGNRGGIGNTIYF. The variable domain in full, completed from reference TRBV19 and TRBJ1-3, reads DGGITQSPKYLFRKEGQNVTLSCEQNLNHDAMYWYRQDPGQGLRLIYYSQIVNDFQKGDIAEGYSVSREKKESFPLTVTSAQKNPTAFYLCASTGNRGGIGNTIYFGEGSWLTVV.

V is TRBV7-9 and J is TRBJ2-5, with 7 bases aligning to TRBD2. CDR1 and CDR2 from the germline V gene are SEHNR and FQNEAQ (reference sequence). The ends lost 8 bases at V and 5 bases at J; junction bases unmatched: 8. CDR3 length equals 13 residues. The CDR3 DNA is TGTGCCAGCGTACTAGCGATGGGGGAGACCCAGTACTTC. It codes for CASVLAMGETQYF.

The chain is built from TRBV4-3 and TRBJ2-1; 8 bases fit TRBD2. Per germline, CDR1 LGHNA and CDR2 YSLEER. The trim removed 1 base at V and 8 bases at J, leaving 10 bases unmatched. The CDR3 loop spans 16 amino acids. Here the CDR3 DNA reads TGCGCCAGCAGCCAAGCACTAGCGGACGCCTGGGATGAGCAGTTCTTC. Translating it yields CASSQALADAWDEQFF.

This rearrangement joins TRBV7-8 to TRBJ1-2; 9 bases fit TRBD1. CDR3 size: 18 residues. V was clipped by 1 base and J by 5 bases; unmatched bases: 14. Per germline, CDR1 SGHVS and CDR2 FQNEAQ. CDR3 sequence reads: CASSLVSGGTGFNYGYTF. DNA of the CDR3: TGTGCCAGCAGCTTAGTATCTGGAGGGACAGGGTTTAATTATGGCTACACCTTC.

The chain combines TRBV7-9 with TRBJ2-7; 11 nucleotides agree with TRBD1. Trimming took 5 bases from V and 3 from J; bases not matched to a gene: 6. Germline assignment: CDR1 SEHNR and CDR2 FQNEAQ (reference sequence). This CDR3 is built from 15 residues. The CDR3 coding sequence is TGTGCCAGCAGCCCCCGGGACAGGGGGGACTACGAGCAGTACTTC. Its translation: CASSPRDRGDYEQYF.

V usage is TRBV6-5 and J usage is TRBJ2-1; 7 bases match TRBD2. J was trimmed by 6 bases and V by 7 bases; bases with no gene match: 12. Germline V gene sequence: CDR1 MNHEY, CDR2 SVGAGI. There are 15 residues in the CDR3. CDR3 coding DNA: TGTGCCAGCACCCCGGTTGGGAGGGCCTTCAATGAGCAGTTCTTC. Translated: CASTPVGRAFNEQFF.